This T cell receptor beta chain was found in a study of PD-1 blockade in classical Hodgkin lymphoma. Whole-study findings and limits: Causes of the repertoire differences remain undefined, possibly disease activity or prior therapy. Reports described newly diagnosed patients as having lower baseline TCR diversity than healthy donors.

Details on this clone: The antigen is undetermined.

Time point: newly diagnosed, previously untreated cHL patient sample. As a comparison, the study used PBMCs from newly diagnosed, untreated classical Hodgkin lymphoma. Measured with immunoSEQ multiplex PCR; TCRdb has only the in-frame clones, and not every one. The sample shows fewer than 8,500 clones, 60% to 85% of them seen only once. This CDR3 is built from 18 residues. Trimming took off 5 bases at V and 1 base at J, with 22 bases between the two ends. Per germline, CDR1 SGHRS and CDR2 YFSETQ. The J gene is TRBJ1-5, the V gene TRBV5-1; D gene unclear. Sequencing input: peripheral blood mononuclear cells (PBMCs). The sequence came from a human donor with classical Hodgkin lymphoma. CDR3 protein: CASSPGGLGSLSNQPQHF. The CDR3 DNA reads as TGCGCCAGCAGTCCCGGAGGCCTGGGGAGTCTGAGCAATCAGCCCCAGCATTTT.